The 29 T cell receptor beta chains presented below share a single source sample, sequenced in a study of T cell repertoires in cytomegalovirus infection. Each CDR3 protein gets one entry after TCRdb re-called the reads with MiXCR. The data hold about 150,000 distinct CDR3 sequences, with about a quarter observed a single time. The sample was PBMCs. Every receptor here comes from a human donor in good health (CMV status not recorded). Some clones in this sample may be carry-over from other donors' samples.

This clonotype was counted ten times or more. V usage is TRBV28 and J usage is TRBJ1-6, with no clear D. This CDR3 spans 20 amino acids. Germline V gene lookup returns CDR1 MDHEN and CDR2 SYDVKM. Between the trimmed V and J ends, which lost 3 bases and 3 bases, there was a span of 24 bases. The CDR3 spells CASSLTPDTLRGSYNSPLHF. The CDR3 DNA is TGTGCCAGCAGTTTGACCCCAGACACACTCAGAGGGAGCTATAATTCACCCCTCCACTTT.

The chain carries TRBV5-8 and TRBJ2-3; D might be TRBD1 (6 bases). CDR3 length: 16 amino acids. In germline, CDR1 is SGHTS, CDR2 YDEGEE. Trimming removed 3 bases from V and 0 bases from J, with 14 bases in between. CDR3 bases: TGTGCCAGCAGCTCAGGACAGCGAACTAGCACAGATACGCAGTATTTT. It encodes CASSSGQRTSTDTQYF.

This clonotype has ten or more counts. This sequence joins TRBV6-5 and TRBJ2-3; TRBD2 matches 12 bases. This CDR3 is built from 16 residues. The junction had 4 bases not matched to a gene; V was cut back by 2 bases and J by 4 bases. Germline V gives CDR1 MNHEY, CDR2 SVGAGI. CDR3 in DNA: TGTGCCAGCAGTTACCTGGGACTAGCGGGTGCAGATACGCAGTATTTT. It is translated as CASSYLGLAGADTQYF.

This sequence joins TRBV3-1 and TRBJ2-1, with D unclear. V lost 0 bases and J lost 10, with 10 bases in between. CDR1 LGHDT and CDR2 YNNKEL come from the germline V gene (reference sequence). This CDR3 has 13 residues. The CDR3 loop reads CASSQDGWGEQFF. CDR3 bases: TGTGCCAGCAGCCAAGACGGTTGGGGAGAGCAGTTCTTC.

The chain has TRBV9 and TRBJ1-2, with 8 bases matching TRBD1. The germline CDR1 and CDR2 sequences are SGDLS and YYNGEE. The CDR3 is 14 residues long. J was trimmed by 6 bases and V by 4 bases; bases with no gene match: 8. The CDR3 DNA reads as TGTGCCAGCAGCTCCCGACAGGGGAAGAATGGCTACACCTTC. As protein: CASSSRQGKNGYTF. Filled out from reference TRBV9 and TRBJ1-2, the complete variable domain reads DSGVTQTPKHLITATGQRVTLRCSPRSGDLSVYWYQQSLDQGLQFLIQYYNGEERAKGNILERFSAQQFPDLHSELNLSSLELGDSALYFCASSSRQGKNGYTFGSGTRLTVV.

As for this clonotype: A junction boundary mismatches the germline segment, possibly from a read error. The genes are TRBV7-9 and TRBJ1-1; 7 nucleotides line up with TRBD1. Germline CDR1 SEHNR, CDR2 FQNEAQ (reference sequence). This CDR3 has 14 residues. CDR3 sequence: CASSSGTVNTEAFF. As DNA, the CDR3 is TGTGCTAGCAGCTCCGGGACAGTGAACACTGAAGCTTTCTTT. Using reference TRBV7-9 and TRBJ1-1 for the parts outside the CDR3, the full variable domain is DTGVSQNPRHKITKRGQNVTFRCDPISEHNRLYWYRQTLGQGPEFLTYFQNEAQLEKSRLLSDRFSAERPKGSFSTLEIQRTEQGDSAMYLCASSSGTVNTEAFFGQGTRLTVV.

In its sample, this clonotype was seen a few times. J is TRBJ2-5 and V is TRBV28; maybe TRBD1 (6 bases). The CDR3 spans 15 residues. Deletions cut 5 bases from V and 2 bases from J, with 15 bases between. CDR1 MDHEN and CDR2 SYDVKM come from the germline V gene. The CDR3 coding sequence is TGTGCCAGCAGTCCCGGACAGAGCAGGCAAGAGACCCAGTACTTC. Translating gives CASSPGQSRQETQYF.

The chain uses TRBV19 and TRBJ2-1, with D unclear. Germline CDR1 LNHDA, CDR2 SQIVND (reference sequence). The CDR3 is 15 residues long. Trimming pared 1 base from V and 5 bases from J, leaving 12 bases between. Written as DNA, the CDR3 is TGTGCCAGTAGTATAGCTTGGGGTTTGGACAATGAGCAGTTCTTC. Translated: CASSIAWGLDNEQFF.

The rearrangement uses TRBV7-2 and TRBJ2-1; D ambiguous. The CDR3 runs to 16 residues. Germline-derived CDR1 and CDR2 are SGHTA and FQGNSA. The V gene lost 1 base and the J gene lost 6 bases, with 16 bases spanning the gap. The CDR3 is CASSLGSGPPINEQFF. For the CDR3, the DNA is TGTGCCAGCAGCTTAGGCTCCGGCCCCCCAATCAATGAGCAGTTCTTC.

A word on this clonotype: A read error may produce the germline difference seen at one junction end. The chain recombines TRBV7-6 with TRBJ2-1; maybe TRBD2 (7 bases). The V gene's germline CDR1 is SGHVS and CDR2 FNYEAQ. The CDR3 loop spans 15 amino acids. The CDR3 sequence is CASSPTGGGCNEQFF. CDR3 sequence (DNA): TGTGCTAGCAGCCCTACTGGCGGGGGCTGCAATGAGCAGTTCTTC.

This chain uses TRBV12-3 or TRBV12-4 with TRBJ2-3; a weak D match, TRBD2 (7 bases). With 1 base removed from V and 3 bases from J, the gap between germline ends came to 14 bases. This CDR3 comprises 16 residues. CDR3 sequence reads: CASSLGGGGITDTQYF. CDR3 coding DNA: TGTGCCAGCAGTTTAGGAGGGGGGGGAATAACAGATACGCAGTATTTT.

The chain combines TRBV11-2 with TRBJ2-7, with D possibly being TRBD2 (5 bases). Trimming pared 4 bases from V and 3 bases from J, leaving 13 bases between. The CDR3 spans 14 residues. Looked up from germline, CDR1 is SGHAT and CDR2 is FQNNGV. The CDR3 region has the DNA TGTGCCAGCAGCTCTGTCCGGGGATACTACGAGCAGTACTTC. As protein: CASSSVRGYYEQYF.

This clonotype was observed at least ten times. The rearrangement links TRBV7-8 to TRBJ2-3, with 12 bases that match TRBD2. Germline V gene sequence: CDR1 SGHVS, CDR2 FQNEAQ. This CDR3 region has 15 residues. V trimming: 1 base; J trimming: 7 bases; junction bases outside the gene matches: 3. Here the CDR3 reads CASSLETSGGNTQYF. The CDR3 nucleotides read TGTGCCAGCAGCTTAGAGACTAGCGGGGGAAATACGCAGTATTTT.

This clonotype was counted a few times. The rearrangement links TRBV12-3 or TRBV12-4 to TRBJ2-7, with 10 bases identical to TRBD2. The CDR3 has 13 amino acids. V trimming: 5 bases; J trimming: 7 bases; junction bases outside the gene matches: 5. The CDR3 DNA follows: TGTGCCAGCAGTAGCGGGGGGGCCCTTGAGCAGTACTTC. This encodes CASSSGGALEQYF.

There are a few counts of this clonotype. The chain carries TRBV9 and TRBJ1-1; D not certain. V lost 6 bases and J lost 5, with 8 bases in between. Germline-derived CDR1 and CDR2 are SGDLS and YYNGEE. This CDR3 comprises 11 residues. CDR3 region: CASTSGTEAFF. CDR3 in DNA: TGTGCCAGCACCTCCGGGACTGAAGCTTTCTTT.

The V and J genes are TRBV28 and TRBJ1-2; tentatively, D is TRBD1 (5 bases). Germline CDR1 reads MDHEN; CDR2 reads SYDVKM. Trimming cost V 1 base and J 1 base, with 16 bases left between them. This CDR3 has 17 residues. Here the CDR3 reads CASSLFGSGRGNYGYTF. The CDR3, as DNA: TGTGCCAGCAGTTTATTCGGCAGCGGGAGGGGTAACTATGGCTACACCTTC.

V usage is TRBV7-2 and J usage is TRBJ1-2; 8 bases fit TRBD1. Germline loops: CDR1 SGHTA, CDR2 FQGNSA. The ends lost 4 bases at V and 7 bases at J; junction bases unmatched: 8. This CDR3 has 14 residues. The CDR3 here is CASSSGQGGFGYTF. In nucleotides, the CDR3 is TGTGCCAGCAGCTCCGGACAGGGCGGATTTGGCTACACCTTC.

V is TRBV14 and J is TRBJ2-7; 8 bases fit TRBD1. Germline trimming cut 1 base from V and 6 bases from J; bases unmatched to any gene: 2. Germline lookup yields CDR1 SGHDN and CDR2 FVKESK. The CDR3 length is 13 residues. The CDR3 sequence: CASSQAGTGEQYF. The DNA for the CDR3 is TGTGCCAGCAGCCAAGCCGGGACAGGCGAGCAGTACTTC.

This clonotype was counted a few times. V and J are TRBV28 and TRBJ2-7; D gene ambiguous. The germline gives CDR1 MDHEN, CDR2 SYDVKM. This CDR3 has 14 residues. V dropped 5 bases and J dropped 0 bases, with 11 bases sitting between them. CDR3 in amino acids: CASSPPGFSYEQYF. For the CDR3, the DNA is TGTGCCAGCAGTCCTCCGGGTTTCTCCTACGAGCAGTACTTC.

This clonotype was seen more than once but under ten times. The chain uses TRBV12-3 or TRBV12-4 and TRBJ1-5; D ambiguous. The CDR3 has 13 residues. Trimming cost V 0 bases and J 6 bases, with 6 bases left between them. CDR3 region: CASSLAQSQPQHF. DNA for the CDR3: TGTGCCAGCAGTTTAGCGCAGAGTCAGCCCCAGCATTTT.

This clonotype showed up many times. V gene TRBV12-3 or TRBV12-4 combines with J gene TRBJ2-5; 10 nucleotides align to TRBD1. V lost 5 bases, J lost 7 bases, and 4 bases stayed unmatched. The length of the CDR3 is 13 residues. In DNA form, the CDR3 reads TGTGCCAGCAGTCCCCGGGACAGGGGGACCCAGTACTTC. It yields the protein CASSPRDRGTQYF.

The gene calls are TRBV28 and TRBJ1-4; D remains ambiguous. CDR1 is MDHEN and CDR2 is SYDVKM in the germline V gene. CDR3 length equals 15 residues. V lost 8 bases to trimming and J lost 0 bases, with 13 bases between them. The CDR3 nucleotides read TGTGCCAGCTCCCCACGGACCACAACTAATGAAAAACTGTTTTTT. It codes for CASSPRTTTNEKLFF.

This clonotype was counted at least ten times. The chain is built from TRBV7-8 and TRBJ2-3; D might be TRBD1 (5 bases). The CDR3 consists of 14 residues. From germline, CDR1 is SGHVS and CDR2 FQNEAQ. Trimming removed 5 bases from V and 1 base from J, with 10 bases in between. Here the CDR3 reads CASSPIQGTDTQYF. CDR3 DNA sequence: TGTGCCAGCAGCCCAATACAGGGCACAGATACGCAGTATTTT.

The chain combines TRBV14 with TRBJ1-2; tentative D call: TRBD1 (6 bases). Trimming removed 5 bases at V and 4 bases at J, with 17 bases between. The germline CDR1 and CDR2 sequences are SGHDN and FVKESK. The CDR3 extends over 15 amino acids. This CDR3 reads CASSAGTRDFYGYTF. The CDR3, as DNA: TGTGCCAGCAGCGCCGGGACAAGGGACTTCTATGGCTACACCTTC.

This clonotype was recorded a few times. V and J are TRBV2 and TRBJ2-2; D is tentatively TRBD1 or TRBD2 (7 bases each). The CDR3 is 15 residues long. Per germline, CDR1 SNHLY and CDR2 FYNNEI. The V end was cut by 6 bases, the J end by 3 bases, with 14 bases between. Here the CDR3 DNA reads TGTGCCAGCAGAAGAGCAGGGGGGGACACCGGGGAGCTGTTTTTT. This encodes CASRRAGGDTGELFF. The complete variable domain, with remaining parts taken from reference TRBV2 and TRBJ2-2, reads EPEVTQTPSHQVTQMGQEVILRCVPISNHLYFYWYRQILGQKVEFLVSFYNNEISEKSEIFDDQFSVERPDGSNFTLKIRSTKLEDSAMYFCASRRAGGDTGELFFGEGSRLTVL.

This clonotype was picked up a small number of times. Written as DNA, the CDR3 is TGTGCCAGCAGTTACGGCGGGAGCTCAGATACGCAGTATTTT. As protein: CASSYGGSSDTQYF. V usage is TRBV6-5 and J usage is TRBJ2-3; 7 nucleotides agree with TRBD2. CDR3 length equals 14 residues. J gave up 4 bases and V 2 bases, and 3 bases lay outside the gene matches. Per germline, CDR1 MNHEY and CDR2 SVGAGI.

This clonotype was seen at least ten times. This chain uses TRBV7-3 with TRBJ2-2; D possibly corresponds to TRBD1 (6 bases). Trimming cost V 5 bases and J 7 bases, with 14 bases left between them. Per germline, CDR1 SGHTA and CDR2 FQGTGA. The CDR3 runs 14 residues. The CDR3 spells CASSPWGTNGELFF. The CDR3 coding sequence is TGTGCCAGCAGCCCCTGGGGGACAAACGGGGAGCTGTTTTTT.

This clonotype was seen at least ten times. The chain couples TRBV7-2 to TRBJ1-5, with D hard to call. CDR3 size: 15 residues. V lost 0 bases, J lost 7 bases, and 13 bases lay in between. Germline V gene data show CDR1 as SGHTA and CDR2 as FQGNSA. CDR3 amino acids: CASSLASGLGQPQHF. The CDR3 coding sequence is TGTGCCAGCAGCTTAGCGTCAGGTTTGGGACAGCCCCAGCATTTT.

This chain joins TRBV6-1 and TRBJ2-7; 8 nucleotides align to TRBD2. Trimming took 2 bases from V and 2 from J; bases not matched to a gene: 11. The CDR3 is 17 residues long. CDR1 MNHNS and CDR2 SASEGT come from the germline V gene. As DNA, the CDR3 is TGTGCCAGCAGTGAATCGACGGGGGGGTACCAGACCTACGAGCAGTACTTC. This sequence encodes CASSESTGGYQTYEQYF.